This note documents a single T cell receptor (beta chain) sequence. Its antigen is not known. The germline V and J ends were trimmed by 0 bases and 6 bases, with 11 bases remaining between them. Looked up from germline, CDR1 is SGDLS and CDR2 is YYNGEE. There are 14 residues in the CDR3. Here immunoSEQ multiplex PCR was the method, and the copy in TCRdb shows in-frame clones only, minus some. The sample consists of about 120,000 clones, roughly nine tenths of them appearing once. The data derive from a study of T cell responses to AZD1222 COVID-19 vaccine. Findings and caveats of the study: Following two doses of AZD1222, Spike-specific TCR breadth and depth rose. The donor group comprised mostly white British people and more females; the analysis possibly underestimated clonal diversity.

The specimen comprised peripheral blood, sampled on day 0 of AZD1222 vaccination. The sequence was collected from an adult in good health. The gene calls are TRBV9 and TRBJ2-3; D unclear. CDR3 sequence (DNA): TGTGCCAGCAGCGTAGATAGTCCCGGGGATACGCAGTATTTT. Translated, it gives CASSVDSPGDTQYF.